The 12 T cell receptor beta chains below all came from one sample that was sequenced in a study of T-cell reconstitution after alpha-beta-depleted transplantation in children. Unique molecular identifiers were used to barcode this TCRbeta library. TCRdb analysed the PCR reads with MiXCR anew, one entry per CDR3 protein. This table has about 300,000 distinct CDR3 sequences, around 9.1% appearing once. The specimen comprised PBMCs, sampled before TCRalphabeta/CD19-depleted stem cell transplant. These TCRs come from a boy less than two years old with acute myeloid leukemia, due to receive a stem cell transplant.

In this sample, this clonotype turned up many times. The CDR3 here is CASSPRVGGSYEQYF. The CDR3 coding sequence is TGTGCCAGCAGCCCTCGGGTAGGGGGCAGCTACGAGCAGTACTTC. J is TRBJ2-7 and V is TRBV7-9; TRBD1 matches 7 bases. Germline CDR1 and CDR2: SEHNR and FQNEAQ (reference sequence). V lost 5 bases and J lost 3; bases outside the gene matches: 10. The CDR3 extends over 15 amino acids. The full variable domain, with the rest looked up from reference TRBV7-9 and TRBJ2-7, is DTGVSQNPRHKITKRGQNVTFRCDPISEHNRLYWYRQTLGQGPEFLTYFQNEAQLEKSRLLSDRFSAERPKGSFSTLEIQRTEQGDSAMYLCASSPRVGGSYEQYFGPGTRLTVT.

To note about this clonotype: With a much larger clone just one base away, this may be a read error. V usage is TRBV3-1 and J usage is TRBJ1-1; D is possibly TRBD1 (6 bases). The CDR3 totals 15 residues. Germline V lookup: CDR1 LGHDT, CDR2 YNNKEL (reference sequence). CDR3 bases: TGTGTCAGCAGCCCGTGGGACAACCCGAACACTGAAGCTTTCTTT. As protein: CVSSPWDNPNTEAFF. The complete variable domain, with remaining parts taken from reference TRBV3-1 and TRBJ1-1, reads DTAVSQTPKYLVTQMGNDKSIKCEQNLGHDTMYWYKQDSKKFLKIMFSYNNKELIINETVPNRFSPKSPDKAHLNLHINSLELGDSAVYFCVSSPWDNPNTEAFFGQGTRLTVV.

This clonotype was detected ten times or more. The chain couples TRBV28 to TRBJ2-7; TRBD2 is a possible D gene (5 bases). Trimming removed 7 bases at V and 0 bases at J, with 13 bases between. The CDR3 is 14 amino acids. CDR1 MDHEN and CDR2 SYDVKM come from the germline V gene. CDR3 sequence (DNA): TGTGCCAGCACCCCCTTGAGGGCCTCCTACGAGCAGTACTTC. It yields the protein CASTPLRASYEQYF.

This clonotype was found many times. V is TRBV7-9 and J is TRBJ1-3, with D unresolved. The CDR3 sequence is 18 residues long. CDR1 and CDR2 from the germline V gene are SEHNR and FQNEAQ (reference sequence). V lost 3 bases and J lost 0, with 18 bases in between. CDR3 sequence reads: CASSFLFDPTVSGNTIYF. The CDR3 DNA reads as TGTGCCAGCAGCTTCTTATTCGATCCGACTGTCTCTGGAAACACCATATATTTT.

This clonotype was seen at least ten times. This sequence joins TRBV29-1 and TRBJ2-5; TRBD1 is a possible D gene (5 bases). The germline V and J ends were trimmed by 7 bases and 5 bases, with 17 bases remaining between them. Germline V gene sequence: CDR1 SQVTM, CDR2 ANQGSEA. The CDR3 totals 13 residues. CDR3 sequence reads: CSAGQRLKETQYF. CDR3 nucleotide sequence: TGCAGCGCTGGACAACGGCTCAAGGAGACCCAGTACTTC.

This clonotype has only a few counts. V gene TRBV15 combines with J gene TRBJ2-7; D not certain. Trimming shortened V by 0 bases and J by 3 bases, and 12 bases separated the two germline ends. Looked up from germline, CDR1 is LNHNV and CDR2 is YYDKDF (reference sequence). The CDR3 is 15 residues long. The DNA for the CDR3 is TGTGCCACCAGCAGAGATCGGGTCGTCGGCTACGAGCAGTACTTC. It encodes CATSRDRVVGYEQYF. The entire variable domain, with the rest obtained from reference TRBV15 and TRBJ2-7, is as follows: DAMVIQNPRYQVTQFGKPVTLSCSQTLNHNVMYWYQQKSSQAPKLLFHYYDKDFNNEADTPDNFQSRRPNTSFCFLDIRSPGLGDTAMYLCATSRDRVVGYEQYFGPGTRLTVT.

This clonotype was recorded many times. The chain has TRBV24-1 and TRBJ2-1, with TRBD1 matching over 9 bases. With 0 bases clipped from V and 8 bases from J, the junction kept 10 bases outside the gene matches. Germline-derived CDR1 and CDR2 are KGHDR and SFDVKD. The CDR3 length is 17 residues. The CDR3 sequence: CATSDLGTQGAMDEQFF. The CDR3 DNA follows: TGTGCCACCAGTGATTTGGGGACACAGGGGGCTATGGATGAGCAGTTCTTC.

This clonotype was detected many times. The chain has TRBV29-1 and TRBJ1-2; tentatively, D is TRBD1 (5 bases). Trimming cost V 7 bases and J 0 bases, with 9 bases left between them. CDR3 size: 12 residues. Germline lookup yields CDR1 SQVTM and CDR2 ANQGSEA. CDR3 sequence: CSATASNYGYTF. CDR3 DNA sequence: TGCAGCGCGACAGCATCTAACTATGGCTACACCTTC.

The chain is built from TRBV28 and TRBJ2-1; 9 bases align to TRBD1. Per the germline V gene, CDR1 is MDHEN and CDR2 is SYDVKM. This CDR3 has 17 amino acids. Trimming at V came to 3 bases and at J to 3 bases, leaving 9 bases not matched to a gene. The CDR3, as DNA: TGTGCCAGCAGTTTTCAGTCCGGGACAGGGTTCTACAATGAGCAGTTCTTC. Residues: CASSFQSGTGFYNEQFF. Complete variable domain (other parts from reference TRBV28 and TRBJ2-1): DVKVTQSSRYLVKRTGEKVFLECVQDMDHENMFWYRQDPGLGLRLIYFSYDVKMKEKGDIPEGYSVSREKKERFSLILESASTNQTSMYLCASSFQSGTGFYNEQFFGPGTRLTVL.

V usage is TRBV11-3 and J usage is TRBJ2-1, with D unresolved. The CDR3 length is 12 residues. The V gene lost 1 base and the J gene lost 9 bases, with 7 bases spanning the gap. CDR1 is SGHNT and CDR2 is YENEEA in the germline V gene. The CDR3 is CASSLGVSEQFF. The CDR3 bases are TGTGCCAGCAGCTTAGGTGTAAGTGAGCAGTTCTTC.

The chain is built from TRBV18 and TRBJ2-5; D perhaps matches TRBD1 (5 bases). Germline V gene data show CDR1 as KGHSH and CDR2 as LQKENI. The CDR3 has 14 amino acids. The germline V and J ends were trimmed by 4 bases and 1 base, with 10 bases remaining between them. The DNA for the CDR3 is TGTGCCAGCTCACATGACAGACTCCAAGAGACCCAGTACTTC. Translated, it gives CASSHDRLQETQYF.

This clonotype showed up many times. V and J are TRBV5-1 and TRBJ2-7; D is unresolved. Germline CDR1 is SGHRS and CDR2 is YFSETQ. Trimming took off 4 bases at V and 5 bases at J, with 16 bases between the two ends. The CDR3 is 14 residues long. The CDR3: CASSPRTVQNEQYF. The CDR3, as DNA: TGCGCCAGCAGCCCCCGGACGGTGCAAAACGAGCAGTACTTC.